Sequencing of this T cell receptor beta chain was carried out in a study of T cells in Graves' hyperthyroidism and ophthalmopathy. Study results and limitations: Within blood appeared most thyroid clonotypes that had expanded above 0.001. Ophthalmopathy could be told apart from stable hyperthyroidism with a 13 V-J model.

RNA transcripts were the template for amplifying TCR beta CDR3 regions. The HTBI set primed first-round TCR CDR3 RT-PCR. TCRdb reprocessed the multiplex PCR reads via MiXCR and lists one record per CDR3 protein. The sample consists of 550,000 to 800,000 distinct CDR3 sequences, 15% to 20% of them appearing once. This clonotype was seen a few times. Its antigen is still unknown. The CDR3 totals 15 residues. Germline assignment: CDR1 SGHDN and CDR2 FVKESK. Losses at the gene ends were 2 bases for V and 7 bases for J; bases not matched to a gene: 8. The chain links TRBV14 to TRBJ2-1; 7 nucleotides align to TRBD2. The source is a young man with Graves' hyperthyroidism. The sequenced material came from blood. The CDR3 sequence is CASSQLAGRRNEQFF. In nucleotides, the CDR3 is TGTGCCAGCAGCCAATTAGCGGGTAGAAGGAATGAGCAGTTCTTC.